The clone carrying this TCR beta chain was seen only a few times. Its specificity is not known. What was sequenced were expressed TCRB transcripts, since all of the isolated RNA had been reverse transcribed. Sequencing was performed with immunoSEQ multiplex PCR; in TCRdb, only in-frame clones are kept and a portion is missing. In the table there are about 160,000 clones, 7.5% to 8.5% of which are singletons. This record comes from a study of beta chain features in type 1 diabetes. Study-wide results and limits: All four CD4+ subsets of Type 1 diabetes patients contained TCRB CDR3s that were moderately but significantly shorter.

The CDR3 is 15 amino acids. J gave up 2 bases and V 1 base, and 2 bases lay outside the gene matches. CDR1 is SGHAT, CDR2 FQNNGV, per germline. V and J are TRBV11-2 and TRBJ2-1, with 7 bases lining up with TRBD1. The clonotype comes from a man younger than 30 with type 1 diabetes. The specimen was central memory CD4+ T cells from blood. CDR3 DNA sequence: TGTGCCAGCAGCTTAGTACAGGGGACCTACAATGAGCAGTTCTTC. Amino acid sequence: CASSLVQGTYNEQFF.